This T cell receptor beta chain was retrieved from a study of regulatory dendritic cells for organ transplantation. The method was immunoSEQ multiplex PCR; TCRdb's version includes in-frame clones alone and lacks a portion of them. The sample records around 30,000 clones, 82% being singletons. Findings of the study overall: Naive T cells showed high diversity, memory cells less, memory CD8+ least. Memory CD8+ clonal expansion seemed more limited with regulatory than mature dendritic cells.

About this clone itself: Its antigen is undetermined.

The sequence came from a human donor in good health. Sequenced material: naive CD8+ T cells from blood. As to subset: CD45RA+ naive T cells.

The CDR3 loop reads CASSYSTGPGELFF. The DNA for the CDR3 is TGTGCCAGCAGTTACTCGACAGGGCCCGGGGAGCTGTTTTTT. The gene calls are TRBV6-5 and TRBJ2-2, with 7 bases fitting TRBD1. J lost 6 bases, V lost 0 bases, and 1 base had no gene match. The CDR3 spans 14 residues. Germline V CDR1 and CDR2: MNHEY, SVGAGI.